This entry describes one T cell receptor beta chain. The antigen is not known. Germline CDR1 reads MNHEY; CDR2 reads SVGAGI. V was cut by 3 bases and J by 1 base, with 12 bases left in between. The CDR3 loop spans 15 amino acids. Unique-molecular-identifier-tagged TCR beta cDNA libraries were used. Once roughly 1 to 10 million T cells were used, hundreds of thousands of cDNA molecules resulted. Via MiXCR, TCRdb re-called the PCR reads, giving one row per CDR3 protein. The table lists approximately 660,000 distinct CDR3 sequences, around 60% of them singletons. These data belong to a study of post-analysis software for immune sequencing data. Notes on the study in general: Among a few TRBV segments more frequent in patients than controls were TRBV5-6, TRBV5-1 and TRBV20-1.

This chain uses TRBV6-5 with TRBJ2-5; D is possibly TRBD1 (6 bases). Sequencing used blood. This receptor was identified in a girl aged 2 to 9 with multiple sclerosis. This CDR3 is CASSYLPGVQETQYF. CDR3 nucleotide sequence: TGTGCCAGCAGTTATTTACCAGGGGTCCAAGAGACCCAGTACTTC.